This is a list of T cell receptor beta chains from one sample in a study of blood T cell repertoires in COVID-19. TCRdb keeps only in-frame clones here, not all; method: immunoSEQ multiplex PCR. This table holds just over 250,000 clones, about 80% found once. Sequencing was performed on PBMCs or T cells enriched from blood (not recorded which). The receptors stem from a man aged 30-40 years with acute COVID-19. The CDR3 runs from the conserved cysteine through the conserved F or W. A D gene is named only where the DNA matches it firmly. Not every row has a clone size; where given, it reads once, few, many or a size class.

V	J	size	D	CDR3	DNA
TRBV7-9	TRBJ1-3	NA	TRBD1	CASGRGLDTIYF	TGTGCCAGCGGCAGGGGGCTGGACACCATATATTTT
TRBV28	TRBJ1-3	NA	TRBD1	CASSRGGFSGNTIYF	TGTGCCAGCAGCCGAGGGGGCTTCTCTGGAAACACCATATATTTT
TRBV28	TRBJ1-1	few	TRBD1	CASSQGLRGHTEAFF	TGTGCCAGCAGTCAAGGCCTCAGGGGGCACACTGAAGCTTTCTTT
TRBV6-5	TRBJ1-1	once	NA	CASVTPGDKKAFF	TGTGCCAGCGTAACTCCCGGTGACAAGAAAGCTTTCTTT
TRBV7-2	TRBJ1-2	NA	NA	CASSQEVPRDYGYTF	TGTGCCAGCAGCCAAGAGGTCCCCAGGGACTATGGCTACACCTTC
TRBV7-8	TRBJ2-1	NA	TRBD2	CASSLDLGLGGEQFF	TGTGCCAGCAGCTTAGACCTGGGACTAGGGGGTGAGCAGTTCTTC
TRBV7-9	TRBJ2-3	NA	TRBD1	CASGPGQSADTQYF	TGTGCCAGCGGACCGGGACAGAGCGCAGATACGCAGTATTTT
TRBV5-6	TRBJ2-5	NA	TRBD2	CASTNSGRVTETQYF	TGTGCCAGCACAAATAGCGGGAGGGTAACCGAGACCCAGTACTTC
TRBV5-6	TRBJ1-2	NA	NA	CASSLGGSNYGYTF	TGTGCCAGCAGCTTGGGCGGCAGTAACTATGGCTACACCTTC
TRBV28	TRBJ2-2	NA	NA	CASSLSAGELFF	TGTGCCAGCAGTTTATCAGCCGGGGAGCTGTTTTTT
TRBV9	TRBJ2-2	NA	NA	CASSAEEIGLTGVAGELFF	TGTGCCAGCAGCGCCGAGGAGATAGGTTTAACGGGAGTAGCCGGGGAGCTGTTTTTT
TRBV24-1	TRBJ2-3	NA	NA	CATSARAGGTDTQYF	TGTGCCACCAGTGCCCGGGCAGGGGGCACAGATACGCAGTATTTT
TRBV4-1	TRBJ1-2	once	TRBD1	CASSQAEHGQGGGYTF	TGCGCCAGCAGCCAAGCTGAGCACGGGCAGGGGGGAGGCTACACCTTC
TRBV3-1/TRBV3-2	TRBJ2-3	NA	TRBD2	CASRTSGRTDTQYF	TGTGCCAGCAGGACTAGCGGAAGGACAGATACGCAGTATTTT
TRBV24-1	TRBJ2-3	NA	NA	CATSDSGTQYF	TGTGCCACCAGTGATTCAGGTACGCAGTATTTT
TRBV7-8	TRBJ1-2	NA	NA	CASSQAGSGHGYTF	TGTGCCAGCAGCCAAGCCGGGTCAGGGCATGGCTACACCTTC
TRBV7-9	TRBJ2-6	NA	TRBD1	CASSFSGTGYSGANVLTF	TGTGCCAGCAGCTTCTCCGGGACAGGGTACTCTGGGGCCAACGTCCTGACTTTC
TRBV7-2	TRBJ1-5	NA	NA	CASSLRLGGVTRQPQHF	TGTGCCAGCAGCTTACGTTTGGGAGGGGTCACCCGTCAGCCCCAGCATTTT
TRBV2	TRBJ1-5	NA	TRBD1	CASSPQGKSNQPQHF	TGTGCCAGCAGTCCACAGGGGAAAAGCAATCAGCCCCAGCATTTT
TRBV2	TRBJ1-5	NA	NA	CASSSAGEQPQHF	TGTGCCAGCAGTTCGGCAGGGGAGCAGCCCCAGCATTTT
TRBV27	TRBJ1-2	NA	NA	CASRSSGLGNYGYTF	TGTGCCAGCAGGTCAAGTGGCCTCGGGAACTATGGCTACACCTTC
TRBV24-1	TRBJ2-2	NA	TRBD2	CATRERGMNGELFF	TGTGCCACCCGTGAGCGGGGGATGAACGGGGAGCTGTTTTTT
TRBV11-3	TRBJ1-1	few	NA	CASSPDPGIGAFF	TGTGCCAGCAGCCCCGACCCGGGGATAGGGGCTTTCTTT
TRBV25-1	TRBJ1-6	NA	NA	CASSESRGVDSPLHF	TGTGCCAGCAGTGAATCACGGGGGGTGGATTCACCCCTCCACTTT
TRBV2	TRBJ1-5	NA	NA	CASSGGAPGNQPQHF	TGTGCCAGCAGCGGAGGGGCTCCTGGAAATCAGCCCCAGCATTTT
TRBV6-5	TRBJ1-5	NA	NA	CASSYGADQPQHF	TGTGCCAGCAGTTACGGGGCCGATCAGCCCCAGCATTTT
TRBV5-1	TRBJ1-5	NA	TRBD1	CASSLDRVRGRGNQPQHF	TGTGCCAGCAGCTTGGACAGGGTTAGGGGACGGGGCAATCAGCCCCAGCATTTT
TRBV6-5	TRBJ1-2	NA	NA	CASTSGINYGYTF	TGTGCCAGCACCTCGGGGATCAACTATGGCTACACCTTC
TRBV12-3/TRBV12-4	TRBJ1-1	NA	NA	CASSLRGITEAFF	TGTGCCAGCAGTTTAAGGGGGATCACTGAAGCTTTCTTT
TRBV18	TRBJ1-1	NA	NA	CASSDWGEGLGNTEAFF	TGTGCCAGCTCCGACTGGGGAGAGGGACTCGGGAACACTGAAGCTTTCTTT
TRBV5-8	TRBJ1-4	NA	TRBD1	CASSPRDRTNEKLFF	TGTGCCAGCAGCCCCAGGGACAGAACTAATGAAAAACTGTTTTTT
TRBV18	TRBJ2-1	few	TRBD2	CASSPWTSASSYNEQFF	TGTGCCAGCTCACCTTGGACTAGCGCAAGCTCCTACAATGAGCAGTTCTTC
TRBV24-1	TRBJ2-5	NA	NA	CATSFGRQLQETQYF	TGTGCCACCAGTTTCGGCAGACAACTTCAAGAGACCCAGTACTTC
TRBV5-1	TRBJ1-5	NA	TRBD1	CASSLTGDGNQPQHF	TGCGCCAGCAGCTTAACAGGGGACGGCAATCAGCCCCAGCATTTT